This is a list of T cell receptor beta chains from one sample in a study of breast tumors, draining lymph nodes, adjacent tissues. From the multiplex PCR reads, TCRdb called clonotypes with MiXCR, one entry per CDR3 protein. The sample has over 150,000 distinct CDR3 sequences, roughly 29% seen once; the top ten hold 4.3%. Sequencing input: axillary lymph node tissue. These receptor sequences come from a female donor with breast cancer. Some clones in this sample may be carry-over from other donors' samples. Each CDR3 is given with its conserved first and last residue. The D gene is left open where the match is weak. Only some rows state a clone size, as once, few, many or a class for expanded clones.

J gene | V gene | D gene | clone size | CDR3 protein | CDR3 DNA
TRBJ2-1 | TRBV7-7 | NA | NA | CASSLADRDNEQFF | TGTGCTAGCAGCTTAGCCGACAGAGACAATGAGCAGTTCTTC
TRBJ2-7 | TRBV7-7 | NA | many | CASSLGGGRDEQYF | TGTGCTAGCAGCTTAGGAGGGGGGCGAGACGAGCAGTACTTC
TRBJ1-5 | TRBV6-1 | NA | many | CASRPGPYSNQPQHF | TGTGCCAGCAGGCCGGGTCCTTATAGCAATCAGCCCCAGCATTTT
TRBJ2-3 | TRBV6-2/TRBV6-3 | TRBD2 | many | CASSYPSPGGTGVTDTQYF | TGTGCCAGCAGTTACCCCTCCCCCGGGGGGACCGGGGTGACAGATACGCAGTATTTT
TRBJ1-6 | TRBV6-5 | NA | many | CASSLSRSYNSPLHF | TGTGCCAGCAGTTTATCGCGGTCCTATAATTCACCCCTCCACTTT
TRBJ2-1 | TRBV9 | NA | many | CASTSGTGNEQFF | TGTGCCAGCACTAGCGGGACAGGTAATGAGCAGTTCTTC
TRBJ2-6 | TRBV6-1 | NA | many | CASVPSVAGANVLTF | TGTGCCAGCGTTCCGTCCGTTGCCGGGGCCAACGTCCTGACTTTC
TRBJ2-5 | TRBV25-1 | NA | NA | CASVEDRRGDETQYF | TGTGCCAGCGTTGAAGATCGAAGAGGGGACGAGACCCAGTACTTC
TRBJ2-5 | TRBV18 | NA | many | CASSQVAIETQYF | TGTGCCAGCTCACAGGTCGCTATAGAGACCCAGTACTTC
TRBJ2-7 | TRBV5-5 | TRBD1 | many | CASSLPGQGPREQYF | TGTGCCAGCAGCCTGCCCGGACAGGGCCCACGGGAGCAGTACTTC
TRBJ1-5 | TRBV27 | TRBD1 | few | CASRQGGNQPQHF | TGTGCCAGCAGGCAGGGGGGCAATCAGCCCCAGCATTTT
TRBJ2-1 | TRBV6-1 | NA | few | CASRPPGDPRDNEQFF | TGTGCCAGCAGACCCCCAGGGGATCCACGGGACAATGAGCAGTTCTTC
TRBJ1-2 | TRBV7-9 | NA | many | CASSLAAMGYTF | TGTGCCAGCAGCTTAGCTGCTATGGGCTACACCTTC
TRBJ1-5 | TRBV19 | NA | many | CASSSTEGQLSHQPQHF | TGTGCCAGTAGTTCCACCGAGGGGCAACTTTCCCATCAGCCCCAGCATTTT
TRBJ1-3 | TRBV30 | NA | many | CAWSTGATGNTIYF | TGTGCCTGGAGTACAGGAGCGACCGGAAACACCATATATTTT
TRBJ1-2 | TRBV6-1 | TRBD1 | NA | CASSLLRTGLYGYTF | TGTGCCAGCAGTCTCCTCCGGACAGGGCTCTATGGCTACACCTTC
TRBJ1-4 | TRBV30 | NA | NA | CAWSLSGNREKLVF | TGTGCCTGGAGTTTATCTGGGAATCGGGAAAAACTGGTTTTT
TRBJ2-3 | TRBV6-5 | TRBD2 | many | CASSRQWTSGTDTQYF | TGTGCCAGCAGTCGACAGTGGACTAGCGGCACAGATACGCAGTATTTT
TRBJ1-3 | TRBV12-3/TRBV12-4 | NA | many | CASKGSGNTIYF | TGTGCCAGCAAAGGCAGCGGAAACACCATATATTTT
TRBJ1-1 | TRBV19 | NA | many | CASSVGGKNTEAFF | TGTGCCAGTAGTGTCGGGGGAAAGAACACTGAAGCTTTCTTT
TRBJ1-2 | TRBV19 | NA | many | CASSMRQVVDYGYTF | TGTGCCAGTAGTATGCGGCAGGTCGTCGACTATGGCTACACCTTC
TRBJ1-1 | TRBV10-3 | NA | few | CAISDSSGDGTEAFF | TGTGCCATCAGTGATAGTTCAGGGGACGGCACTGAAGCTTTCTTT
TRBJ2-1 | TRBV3-1 | TRBD2 | few | CASSLGTSGVNEQFF | TGTGCCAGCAGCCTTGGGACTAGCGGGGTCAATGAGCAGTTCTTC
TRBJ2-7 | TRBV6-2/TRBV6-3 | TRBD2 | NA | CASFSGASGTYEQYF | TGTGCCTCCTTCTCAGGGGCTAGCGGGACCTACGAGCAGTACTTC
TRBJ1-6 | TRBV3-1 | NA | NA | CASSRRDPGNSPLHF | TGTGCCAGCAGCCGCCGGGACCCTGGAAATTCACCCCTCCACTTT